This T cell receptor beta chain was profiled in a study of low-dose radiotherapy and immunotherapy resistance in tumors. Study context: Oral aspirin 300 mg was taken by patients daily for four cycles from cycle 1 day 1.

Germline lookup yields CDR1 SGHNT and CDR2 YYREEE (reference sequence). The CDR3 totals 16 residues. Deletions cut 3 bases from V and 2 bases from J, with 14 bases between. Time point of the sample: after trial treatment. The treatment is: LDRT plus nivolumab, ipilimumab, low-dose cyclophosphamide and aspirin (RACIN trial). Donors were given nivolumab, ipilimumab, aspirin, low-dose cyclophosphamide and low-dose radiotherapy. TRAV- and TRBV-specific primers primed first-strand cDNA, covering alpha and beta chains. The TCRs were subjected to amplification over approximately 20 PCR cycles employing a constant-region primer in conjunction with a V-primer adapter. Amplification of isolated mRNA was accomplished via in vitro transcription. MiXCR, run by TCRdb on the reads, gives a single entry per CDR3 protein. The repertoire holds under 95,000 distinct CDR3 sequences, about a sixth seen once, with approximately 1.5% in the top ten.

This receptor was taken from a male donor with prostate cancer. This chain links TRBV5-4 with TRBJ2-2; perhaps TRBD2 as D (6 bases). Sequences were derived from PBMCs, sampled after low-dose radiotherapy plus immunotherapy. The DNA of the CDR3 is TGTGCCAGCAGCTCCGGCGGGACTGGAAACACCGGGGAGCTGTTTTTT. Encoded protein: CASSSGGTGNTGELFF.